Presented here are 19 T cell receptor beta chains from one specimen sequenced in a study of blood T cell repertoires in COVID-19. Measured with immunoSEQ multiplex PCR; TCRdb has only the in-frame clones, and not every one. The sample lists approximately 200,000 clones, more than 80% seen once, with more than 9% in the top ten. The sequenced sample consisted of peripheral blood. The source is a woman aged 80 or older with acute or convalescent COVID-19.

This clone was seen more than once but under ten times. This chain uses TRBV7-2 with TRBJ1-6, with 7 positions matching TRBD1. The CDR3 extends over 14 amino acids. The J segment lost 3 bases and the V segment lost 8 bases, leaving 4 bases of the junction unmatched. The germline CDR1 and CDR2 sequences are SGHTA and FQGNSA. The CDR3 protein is CASVGTDYNSPLHF. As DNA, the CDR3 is TGTGCCAGCGTGGGGACAGACTATAATTCACCCCTCCACTTT.

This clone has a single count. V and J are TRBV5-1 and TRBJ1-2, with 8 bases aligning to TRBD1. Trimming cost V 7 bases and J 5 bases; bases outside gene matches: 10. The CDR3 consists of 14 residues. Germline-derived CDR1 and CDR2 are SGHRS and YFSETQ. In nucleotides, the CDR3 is TGCGCCAGCGGCCAAGTACAGGGGGTGTATGGCTACACCTTC. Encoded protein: CASGQVQGVYGYTF.

CDR3 bases: TGTGCCAGCAGTTACTCTAGCGGGAGACCAGATACGCAGTATTTT. Translated: CASSYSSGRPDTQYF. This chain joins TRBV6-2 or TRBV6-3 and TRBJ2-3; 9 bases are shared with TRBD2. With V trimmed by 0 bases and J by 4 bases, 2 bases remained unmatched. This CDR3 is 15 amino acids long. The germline gives CDR1 MNHEY, CDR2 SVGEGT.

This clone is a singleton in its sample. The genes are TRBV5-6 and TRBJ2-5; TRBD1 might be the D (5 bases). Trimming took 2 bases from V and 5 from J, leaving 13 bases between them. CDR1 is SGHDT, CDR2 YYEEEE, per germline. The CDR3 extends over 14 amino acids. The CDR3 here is CASSLEQVGETQYF. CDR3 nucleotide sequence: TGTGCCAGCAGCTTAGAACAGGTTGGGGAGACCCAGTACTTC.

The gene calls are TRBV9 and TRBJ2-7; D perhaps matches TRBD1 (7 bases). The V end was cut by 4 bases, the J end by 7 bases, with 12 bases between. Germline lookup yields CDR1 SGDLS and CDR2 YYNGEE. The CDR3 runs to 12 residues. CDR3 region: CASSLQGGEQYF. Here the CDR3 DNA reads TGTGCCAGCAGCCTGCAGGGGGGAGAGCAGTACTTC.

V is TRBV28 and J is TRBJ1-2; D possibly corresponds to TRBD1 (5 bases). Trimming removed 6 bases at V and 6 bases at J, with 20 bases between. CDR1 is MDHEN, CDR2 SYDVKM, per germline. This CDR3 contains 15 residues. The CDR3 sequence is CASRSQGSGAHGYTF. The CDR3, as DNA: TGTGCCAGCAGGTCTCAGGGTAGCGGAGCACATGGCTACACCTTC.

The CDR3 bases are TGTGCCAGCAGGGAGGAGGCAGATACGCAGTATTTT. Translated, it gives CASREEADTQYF. V is TRBV12-3 or TRBV12-4 and J is TRBJ2-3; D is perhaps TRBD2 (5 bases). This CDR3 comprises 12 residues. V was clipped by 6 bases and J by 4 bases, with 8 bases between them.

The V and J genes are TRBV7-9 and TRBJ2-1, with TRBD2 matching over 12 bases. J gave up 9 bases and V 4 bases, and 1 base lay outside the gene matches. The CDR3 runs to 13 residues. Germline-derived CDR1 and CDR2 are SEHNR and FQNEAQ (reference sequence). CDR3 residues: CASSSGLAGEQFF. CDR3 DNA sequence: TGTGCCAGCAGCTCGGGACTAGCGGGTGAGCAGTTCTTC.

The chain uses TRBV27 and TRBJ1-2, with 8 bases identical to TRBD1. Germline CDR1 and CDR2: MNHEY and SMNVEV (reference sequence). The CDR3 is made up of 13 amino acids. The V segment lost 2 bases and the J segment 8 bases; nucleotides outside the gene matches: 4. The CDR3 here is CASSLMGQEGYTF. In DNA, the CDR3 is TGTGCCAGCAGTTTAATGGGACAGGAAGGCTACACCTTC.

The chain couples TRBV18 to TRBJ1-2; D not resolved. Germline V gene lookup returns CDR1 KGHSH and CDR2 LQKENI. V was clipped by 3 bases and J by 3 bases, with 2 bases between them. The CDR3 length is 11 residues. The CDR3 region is CASSPDYGYTF. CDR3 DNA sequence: TGTGCCAGCTCACCCGACTATGGCTACACCTTC. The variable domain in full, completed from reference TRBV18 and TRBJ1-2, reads NAGVMQNPRHLVRRRGQEARLRCSPMKGHSHVYWYRQLPEEGLKFMVYLQKENIIDESGMPKERFSAEFPKEGPSILRIQQVVRGDSAAYFCASSPDYGYTFGSGTRLTVV.

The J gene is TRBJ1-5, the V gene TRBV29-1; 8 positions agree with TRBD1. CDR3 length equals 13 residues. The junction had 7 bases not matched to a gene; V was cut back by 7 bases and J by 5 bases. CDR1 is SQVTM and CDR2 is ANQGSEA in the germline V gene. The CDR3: CSAWTGKDQPQHF. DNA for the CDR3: TGCAGCGCATGGACAGGGAAGGATCAGCCCCAGCATTTT.

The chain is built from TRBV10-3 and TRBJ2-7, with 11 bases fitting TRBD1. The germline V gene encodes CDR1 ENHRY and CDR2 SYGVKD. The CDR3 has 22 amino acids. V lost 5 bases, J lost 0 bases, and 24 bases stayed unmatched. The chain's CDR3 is CAISLVDRGLAGTPGASYEQYF. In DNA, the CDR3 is TGTGCCATCAGTCTAGTGGACAGGGGGCTAGCGGGAACCCCAGGGGCCTCCTACGAGCAGTACTTC.

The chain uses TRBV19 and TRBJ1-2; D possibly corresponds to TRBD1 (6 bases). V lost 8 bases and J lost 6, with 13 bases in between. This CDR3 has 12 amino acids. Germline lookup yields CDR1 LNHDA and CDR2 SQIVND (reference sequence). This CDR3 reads CASYSGGNGYTF. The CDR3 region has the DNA TGTGCCAGTTATAGCGGGGGCAATGGCTACACCTTC.

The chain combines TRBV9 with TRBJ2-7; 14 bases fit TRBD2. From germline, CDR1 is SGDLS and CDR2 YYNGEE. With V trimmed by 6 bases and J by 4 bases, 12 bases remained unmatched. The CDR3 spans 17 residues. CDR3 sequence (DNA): TGTGCCAGCACACCCCGGGAGGGGACTAGCGGGAGTTACGAGCAGTACTTC. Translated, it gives CASTPREGTSGSYEQYF.

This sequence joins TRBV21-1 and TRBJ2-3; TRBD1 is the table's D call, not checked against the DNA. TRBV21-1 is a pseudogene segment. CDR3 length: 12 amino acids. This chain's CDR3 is CASIQGTDTQYF. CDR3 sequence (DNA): TGTGCCAGCATACAGGGGACAGATACGCAGTATTTT.

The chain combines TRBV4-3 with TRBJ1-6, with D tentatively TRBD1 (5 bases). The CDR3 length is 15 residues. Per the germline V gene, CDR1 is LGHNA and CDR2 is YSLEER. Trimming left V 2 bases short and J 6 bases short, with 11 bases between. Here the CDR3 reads CASSQTGTSNSPLHF. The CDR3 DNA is TGCGCCAGCAGCCAAACCGGGACTAGTAATTCACCCCTCCACTTT.

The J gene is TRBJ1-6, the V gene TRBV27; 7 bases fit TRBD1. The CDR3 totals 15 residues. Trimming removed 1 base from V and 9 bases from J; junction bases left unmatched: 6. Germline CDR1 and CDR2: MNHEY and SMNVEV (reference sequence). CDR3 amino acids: CASSLYETGFSPLHF. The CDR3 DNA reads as TGTGCCAGCAGTTTATACGAGACAGGGTTTTCACCCCTCCACTTT.

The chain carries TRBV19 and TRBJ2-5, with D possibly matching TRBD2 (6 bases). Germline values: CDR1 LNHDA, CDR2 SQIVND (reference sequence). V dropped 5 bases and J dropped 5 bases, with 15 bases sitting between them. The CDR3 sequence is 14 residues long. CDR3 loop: CASSSRTTGETQYF. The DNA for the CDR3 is TGTGCCAGTAGTTCCCGGACTACCGGGGAGACCCAGTACTTC.

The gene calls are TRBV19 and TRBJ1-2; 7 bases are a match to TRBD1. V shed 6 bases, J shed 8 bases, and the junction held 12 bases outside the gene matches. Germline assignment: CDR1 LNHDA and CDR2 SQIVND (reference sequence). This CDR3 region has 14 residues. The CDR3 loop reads CASRTQGTNPGYTF. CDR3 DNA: TGTGCCAGTAGGACACAGGGGACGAATCCGGGCTACACCTTC.